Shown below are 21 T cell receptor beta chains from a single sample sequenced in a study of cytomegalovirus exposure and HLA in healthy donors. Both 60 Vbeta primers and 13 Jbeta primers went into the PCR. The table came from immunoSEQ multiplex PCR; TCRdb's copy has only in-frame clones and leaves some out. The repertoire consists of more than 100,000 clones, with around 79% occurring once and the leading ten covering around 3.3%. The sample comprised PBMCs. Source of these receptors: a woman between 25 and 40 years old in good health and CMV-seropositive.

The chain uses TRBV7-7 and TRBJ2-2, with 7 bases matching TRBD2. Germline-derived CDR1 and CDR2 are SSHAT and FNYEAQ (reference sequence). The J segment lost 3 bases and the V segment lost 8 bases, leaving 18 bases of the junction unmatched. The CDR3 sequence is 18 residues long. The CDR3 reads CASPIPPGGKFYTGELFF. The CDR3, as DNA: TGTGCCAGCCCAATCCCGCCGGGAGGTAAATTTTACACCGGGGAGCTGTTTTTT.

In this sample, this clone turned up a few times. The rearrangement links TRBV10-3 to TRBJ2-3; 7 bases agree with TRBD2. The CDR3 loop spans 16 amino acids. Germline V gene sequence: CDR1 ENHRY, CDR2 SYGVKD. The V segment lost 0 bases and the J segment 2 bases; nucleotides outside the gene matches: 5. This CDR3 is CAISESSGGYTDTQYF. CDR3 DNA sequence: TGTGCCATCAGTGAGTCCTCCGGGGGGTACACAGATACGCAGTATTTT.

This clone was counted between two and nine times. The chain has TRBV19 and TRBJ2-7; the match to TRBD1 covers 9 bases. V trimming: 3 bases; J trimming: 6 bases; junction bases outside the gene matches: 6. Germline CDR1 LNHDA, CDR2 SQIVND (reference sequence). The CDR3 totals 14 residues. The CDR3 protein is CASSIQQGAGEQYF. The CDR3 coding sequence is TGTGCCAGTAGTATCCAACAGGGGGCCGGCGAGCAGTACTTC.

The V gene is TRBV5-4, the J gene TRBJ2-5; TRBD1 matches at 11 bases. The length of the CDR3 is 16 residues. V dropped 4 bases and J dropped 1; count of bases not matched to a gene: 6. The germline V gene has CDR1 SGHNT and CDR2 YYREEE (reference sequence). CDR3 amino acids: CASSRLGTGGQETQYF. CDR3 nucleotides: TGTGCCAGCAGCCGGCTTGGGACAGGGGGCCAAGAGACCCAGTACTTC.

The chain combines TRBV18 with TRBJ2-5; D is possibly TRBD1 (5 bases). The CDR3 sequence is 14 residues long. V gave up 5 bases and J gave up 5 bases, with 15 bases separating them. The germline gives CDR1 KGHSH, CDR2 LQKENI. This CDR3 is CASSSQGAAETQYF. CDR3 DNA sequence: TGTGCCAGCTCATCGCAAGGGGCGGCGGAGACCCAGTACTTC.

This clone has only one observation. The CDR3 nucleotides are TGTGCCAGCAGTCCGCAGGACAACACAGATACGCAGTATTTT. Amino acids: CASSPQDNTDTQYF. The V and J genes are TRBV6-1 and TRBJ2-3; D may be TRBD1 (5 bases). The CDR3 consists of 14 residues. Deletions cut 5 bases from V and 2 bases from J, with 11 bases between. Germline values: CDR1 MNHNS, CDR2 SASEGT.

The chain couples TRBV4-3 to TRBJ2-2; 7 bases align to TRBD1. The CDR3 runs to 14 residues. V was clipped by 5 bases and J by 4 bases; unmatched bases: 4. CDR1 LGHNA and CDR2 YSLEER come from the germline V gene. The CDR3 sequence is CASSDRAITGELFF. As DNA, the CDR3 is TGCGCCAGCAGCGACAGGGCGATCACCGGGGAGCTGTTTTTT.

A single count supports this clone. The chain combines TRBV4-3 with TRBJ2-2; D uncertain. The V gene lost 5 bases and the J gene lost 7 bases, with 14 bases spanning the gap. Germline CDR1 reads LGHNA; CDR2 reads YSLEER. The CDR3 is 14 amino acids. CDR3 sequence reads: CASSGHRVDGELFF. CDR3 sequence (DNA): TGCGCCAGCAGCGGGCACCGCGTGGACGGGGAGCTGTTTTTT.

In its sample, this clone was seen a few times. Here the CDR3 DNA reads TGTGCCAGCAGGTCGCCGACAGGCCTTTATGGCTACACCTTC. Its translation: CASRSPTGLYGYTF. J is TRBJ1-2 and V is TRBV9; D possibly corresponds to TRBD1 (6 bases). The CDR3 loop spans 14 amino acids. Germline CDR1 is SGDLS and CDR2 is YYNGEE. Trimming stripped 5 bases from V and 5 bases from J, with 16 bases between.

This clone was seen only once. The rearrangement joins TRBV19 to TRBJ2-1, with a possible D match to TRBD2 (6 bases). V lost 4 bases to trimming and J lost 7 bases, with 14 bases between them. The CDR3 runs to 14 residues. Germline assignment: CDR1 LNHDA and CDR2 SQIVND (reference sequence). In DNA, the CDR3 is TGTGCCAGTAGTAGTGCGCGGGGTGGGAATGAGCAGTTCTTC. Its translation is CASSSARGGNEQFF.

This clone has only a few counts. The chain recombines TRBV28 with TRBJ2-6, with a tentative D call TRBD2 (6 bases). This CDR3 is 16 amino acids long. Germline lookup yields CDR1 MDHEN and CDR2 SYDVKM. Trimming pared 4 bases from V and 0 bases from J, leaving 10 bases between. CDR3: CASSSGRNSGANVLTF. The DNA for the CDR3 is TGTGCCAGCAGTTCAGGGAGGAACTCTGGGGCCAACGTCCTGACTTTC. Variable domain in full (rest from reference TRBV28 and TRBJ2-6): DVKVTQSSRYLVKRTGEKVFLECVQDMDHENMFWYRQDPGLGLRLIYFSYDVKMKEKGDIPEGYSVSREKKERFSLILESASTNQTSMYLCASSSGRNSGANVLTFGAGSRLTVL.

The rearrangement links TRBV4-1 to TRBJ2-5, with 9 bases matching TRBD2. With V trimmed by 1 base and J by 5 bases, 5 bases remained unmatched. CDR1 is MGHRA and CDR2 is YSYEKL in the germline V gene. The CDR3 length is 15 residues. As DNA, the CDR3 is TGCGCCAGCAGCCAAGGCGGCCTAGCGGGGGAGACCCAGTACTTC. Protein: CASSQGGLAGETQYF.

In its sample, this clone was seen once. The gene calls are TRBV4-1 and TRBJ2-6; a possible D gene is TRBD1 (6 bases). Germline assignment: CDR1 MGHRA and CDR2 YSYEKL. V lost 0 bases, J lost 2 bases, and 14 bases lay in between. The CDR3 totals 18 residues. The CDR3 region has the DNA TGCGCCAGCAGCCAAGATGGCAGGGGATGGGCTGGGGCCAACGTCCTGACTTTC. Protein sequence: CASSQDGRGWAGANVLTF.

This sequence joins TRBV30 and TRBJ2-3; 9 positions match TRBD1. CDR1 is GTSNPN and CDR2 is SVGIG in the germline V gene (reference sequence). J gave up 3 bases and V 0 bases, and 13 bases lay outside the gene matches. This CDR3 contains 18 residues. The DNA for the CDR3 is TGTGCCTGGAGTGTACTATTTAGGGACAGGGATGCGACAGATACGCAGTATTTT. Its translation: CAWSVLFRDRDATDTQYF.

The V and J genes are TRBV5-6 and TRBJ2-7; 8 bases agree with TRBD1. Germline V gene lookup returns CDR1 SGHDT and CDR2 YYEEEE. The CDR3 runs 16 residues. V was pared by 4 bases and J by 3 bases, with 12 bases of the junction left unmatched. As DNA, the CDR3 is TGTGCCAGCAGCCCGACAGGGGCGAGCCCTTTCTACGAGCAGTACTTC. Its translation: CASSPTGASPFYEQYF. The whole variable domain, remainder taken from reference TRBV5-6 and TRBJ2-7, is DAGVTQSPTHLIKTRGQQVTLRCSPKSGHDTVSWYQQALGQGPQFIFQYYEEEERQRGNFPDRFSGHQFPNYSSELNVNALLLGDSALYLCASSPTGASPFYEQYFGPGTRLTVT.

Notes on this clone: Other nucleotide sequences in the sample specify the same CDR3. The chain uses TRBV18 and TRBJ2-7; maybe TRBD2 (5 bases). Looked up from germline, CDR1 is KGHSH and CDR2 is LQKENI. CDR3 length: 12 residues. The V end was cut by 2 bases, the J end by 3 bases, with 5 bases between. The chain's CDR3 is CASSPEGYEQYF. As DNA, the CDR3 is TGTGCCAGCTCACCAGAGGGCTACGAGCAGTACTTC.

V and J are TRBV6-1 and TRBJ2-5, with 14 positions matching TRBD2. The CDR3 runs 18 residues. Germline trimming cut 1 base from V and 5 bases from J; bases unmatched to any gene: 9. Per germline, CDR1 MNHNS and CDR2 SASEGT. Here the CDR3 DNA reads TGTGCCAGCAGTGAAGGGGAGACTAGCGGGGGGGCGATCGAGACCCAGTACTTC. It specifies CASSEGETSGGAIETQYF.

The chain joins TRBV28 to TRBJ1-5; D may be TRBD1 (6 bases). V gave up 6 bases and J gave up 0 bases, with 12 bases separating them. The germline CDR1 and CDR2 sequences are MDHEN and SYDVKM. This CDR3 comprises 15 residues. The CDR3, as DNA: TGTGCCAGCAGCCCGCCGGGACATAGCAATCAGCCCCAGCATTTT. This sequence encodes CASSPPGHSNQPQHF.

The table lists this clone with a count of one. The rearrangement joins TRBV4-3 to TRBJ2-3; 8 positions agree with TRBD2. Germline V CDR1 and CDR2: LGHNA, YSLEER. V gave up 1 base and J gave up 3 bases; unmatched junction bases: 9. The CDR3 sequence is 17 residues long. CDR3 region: CASSQGENSGGTDTQYF. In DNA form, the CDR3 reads TGCGCCAGCAGCCAAGGGGAAAATTCGGGGGGGACAGATACGCAGTATTTT.

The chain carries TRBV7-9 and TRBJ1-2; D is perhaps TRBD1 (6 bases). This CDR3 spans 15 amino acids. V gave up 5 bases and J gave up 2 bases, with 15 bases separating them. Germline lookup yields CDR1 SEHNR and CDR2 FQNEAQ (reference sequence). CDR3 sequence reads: CASSATGNGNYGYTF. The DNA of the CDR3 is TGTGCCAGCAGCGCAACAGGGAATGGGAACTATGGCTACACCTTC.

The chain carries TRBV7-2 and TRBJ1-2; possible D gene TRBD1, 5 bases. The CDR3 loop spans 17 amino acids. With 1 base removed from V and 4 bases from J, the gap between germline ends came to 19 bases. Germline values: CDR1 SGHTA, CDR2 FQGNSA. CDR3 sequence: CASSLVGPGPDPYGYTF. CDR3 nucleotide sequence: TGTGCCAGCAGCTTAGTAGGCCCAGGGCCCGATCCCTATGGCTACACCTTC.